Listed below are T cell receptor beta chains from one sample, sequenced in a study of regulatory T cells in long-lasting Graves disease. TCRdb re-derived calls from the multiplex PCR reads in MiXCR, one entry per CDR3 protein. The table includes almost 350,000 distinct CDR3 sequences, around a fifth detected once. The sample in question was peripheral blood mononuclear cells (PBMCs), obtained when the disease was refractory, from a patient treated with antithyroid drugs. These receptors were collected from a female donor with Graves disease. Each CDR3 is given with its conserved first and last residue. A D gene is named only where the DNA matches it firmly. Clone size appears in some rows only: once, few, many, or a class for an expanded clone.

TRBJ1-2,-,-,TRBV6-1,CASTPAAVYGYTF,TGTGCCAGCACACCCGCAGCAGTCTATGGCTACACCTTC
TRBJ2-2,-,-,TRBV7-9,CASSSRKTGELFF,TGTGCCAGCAGCTCCCGGAAGACCGGGGAGCTGTTTTTT
TRBJ2-5,-,-,TRBV9,CASSVAPGGGETQYF,TGTGCCAGCAGCGTAGCCCCAGGGGGAGGAGAGACCCAGTACTTC
TRBJ1-4,-,-,TRBV4-1,CASSPWTDATNEKLFF,TGCGCCAGCAGCCCCTGGACAGATGCAACTAATGAAAAACTGTTTTTT
TRBJ1-3,-,-,TRBV5-5,CASSLGKGGSGNTIYF,TGTGCCAGCAGCTTGGGGAAAGGTGGCTCTGGAAACACCATATATTTT
TRBJ2-6,many,-,TRBV7-3,CASSLTHDGANVLTF,TGTGCCAGCAGCTTAACCCACGACGGGGCCAACGTCCTGACTTTC
TRBJ1-2,many,-,TRBV6-1,CASSEKGTWGYTF,TGTGCCAGCAGTGAAAAGGGCACCTGGGGCTACACCTTC
TRBJ1-1,-,TRBD1,TRBV5-6,CASSWGDRREAFF,TGTGCCAGCAGCTGGGGGGACAGACGAGAAGCTTTCTTT
TRBJ2-7,-,-,TRBV7-9,CASSLEDGPYEQYF,TGTGCCAGCAGCTTAGAGGACGGTCCCTACGAGCAGTACTTC
TRBJ1-2,many,-,TRBV5-5,CASSYGTNYGYTF,TGTGCCAGCAGCTATGGGACAAACTATGGCTACACCTTC
TRBJ2-7,few,-,TRBV20-1,CSARDSRQPSPNF,TGCAGTGCTAGAGATTCGCGACAGCCGAGTCCGAACTTC
TRBJ2-5,many,TRBD2,TRBV7-7,CASSLESGGQETQYF,TGTGCTAGCAGCTTAGAGTCGGGAGGACAAGAGACCCAGTACTTC
TRBJ2-6,many,TRBD2,TRBV11-2,CASSFHASGAPSGANVLTF,TGTGCCAGCAGCTTCCACGCTAGCGGGGCTCCCTCTGGGGCCAACGTCCTGACTTTC
TRBJ1-5,-,-,TRBV15,CATSRDDSTHQPQHF,TGTGCCACCAGCAGAGATGACAGTACTCATCAGCCCCAGCATTTT
TRBJ1-3,-,-,TRBV28,CASSFQGTGNTTYF,TGTGCCAGCAGTTTTCAGGGGACTGGAAACACCACATATTTT
TRBJ2-2,-,TRBD1,TRBV11-2,CASSLRGDRIPGELFF,TGTGCCAGCAGCTTAAGGGGGGACAGGATCCCCGGGGAGCTGTTTTTT
TRBJ1-1,few,-,TRBV12-3/TRBV12-4,CASATGFTEAFF,TGTGCCAGCGCGACAGGTTTCACTGAAGCTTTCTTT
TRBJ2-7,-,-,TRBV28,CASSFGAGDSYEQYF,TGTGCCAGCAGTTTCGGGGCAGGGGACTCCTACGAGCAGTACTTC
TRBJ1-5,-,TRBD1,TRBV7-9,CASSLAGQGTSGNQPQHF,TGTGCCAGCAGCTTAGCCGGACAGGGGACTTCGGGCAATCAGCCCCAGCATTTT
TRBJ2-2,many,-,TRBV27,CASNVQGTGELFF,TGTGCCAGTAACGTACAGGGCACCGGGGAGCTGTTTTTT
TRBJ2-5,few,TRBD2,TRBV20-1,CSARATSGYQETQYF,TGCAGTGCTAGAGCGACTAGCGGGTACCAAGAGACCCAGTACTTC
TRBJ2-7,many,TRBD1,TRBV27,CASKGQVSSYEQYF,TGTGCCAGCAAGGGACAGGTCAGCTCCTACGAGCAGTACTTC
TRBJ2-5,many,-,TRBV7-2,CASTAIGGQETQYF,TGTGCCAGCACCGCCATTGGCGGGCAAGAGACCCAGTACTTC
TRBJ2-5,-,-,TRBV10-3,CATKTRGETQYF,TGTGCCACCAAAACGCGAGGGGAGACCCAGTACTTC
TRBJ2-2,many,-,TRBV30,CAGRTGTINTGELFF,TGTGCCGGAAGGACCGGGACCATAAACACCGGGGAGCTGTTTTTT
TRBJ2-7,many,-,TRBV28,CASSYYDSDLGYEQYF,TGTGCCAGCAGCTACTACGACAGCGATCTGGGCTACGAGCAGTACTTC
TRBJ2-5,few,TRBD2,TRBV7-2,CASSLDGGVGETQYF,TGTGCCAGCAGCTTAGATGGGGGGGTGGGGGAGACCCAGTACTTC
TRBJ2-5,many,-,TRBV7-2,CASSLEEGETQYF,TGTGCCAGCAGCTTAGAAGAGGGAGAGACCCAGTACTTC
TRBJ2-5,-,-,TRBV5-1,CASSYRAPKETQYF,TGCGCCAGCAGTTACCGGGCTCCTAAGGAGACCCAGTACTTC
TRBJ1-4,-,TRBD1,TRBV7-2,CASSLGSGGVERLFF,TGTGCCAGCAGCTTAGGTTCAGGGGGCGTGGAAAGACTGTTTTTT
TRBJ2-2,few,-,TRBV29-1,CSVVPVTGELFF,TGCAGCGTTGTCCCAGTCACCGGGGAGCTGTTTTTT
TRBJ2-7,few,TRBD1,TRBV5-1,CASSSGQGRIYEQYF,TGCGCCAGCAGCTCCGGACAGGGCCGGATCTACGAGCAGTACTTC
TRBJ1-5,many,-,TRBV29-1,CSVEIEQGGHQPQHF,TGCAGCGTTGAAATCGAACAGGGAGGTCATCAGCCCCAGCATTTT
TRBJ1-2,many,-,TRBV11-2,CASSFGPTGNGYTF,TGTGCCAGCAGCTTCGGCCCGACCGGTAATGGCTACACCTTC
TRBJ1-1,many,-,TRBV6-1,CATPPVAYRTEAFF,TGTGCCACCCCCCCAGTCGCCTACCGAACTGAAGCTTTCTTT
TRBJ1-2,many,-,TRBV5-1,CASSPDTYGYTF,TGCGCCAGCAGCCCCGACACCTATGGCTACACCTTC
TRBJ2-1,-,TRBD2,TRBV27,CASSLIGAGGPNEQFF,TGTGCCAGCAGTTTAATAGGAGCGGGAGGGCCGAATGAGCAGTTCTTC
TRBJ2-7,many,TRBD1,TRBV28,CASRSIQGAGQYF,TGTGCCAGCAGAAGTATACAGGGGGCGGGGCAGTACTTC
TRBJ2-5,many,-,TRBV27,CASTASGGGETQYF,TGTGCCAGCACCGCGTCCGGGGGAGGAGAGACCCAGTACTTC
TRBJ2-2,many,-,TRBV11-3,CASSISITNTGELFF,TGTGCCAGCAGCATCTCTATCACAAACACCGGGGAGCTGTTTTTT
TRBJ1-1,-,-,TRBV30,CAWRGDHTEAFF,TGTGCCTGGAGGGGGGATCACACTGAAGCTTTCTTT
TRBJ2-7,-,-,TRBV24-1,CATSSPPEGNLYEQYF,TGTGCCACCAGTAGCCCCCCCGAGGGGAACCTCTACGAGCAGTACTTC